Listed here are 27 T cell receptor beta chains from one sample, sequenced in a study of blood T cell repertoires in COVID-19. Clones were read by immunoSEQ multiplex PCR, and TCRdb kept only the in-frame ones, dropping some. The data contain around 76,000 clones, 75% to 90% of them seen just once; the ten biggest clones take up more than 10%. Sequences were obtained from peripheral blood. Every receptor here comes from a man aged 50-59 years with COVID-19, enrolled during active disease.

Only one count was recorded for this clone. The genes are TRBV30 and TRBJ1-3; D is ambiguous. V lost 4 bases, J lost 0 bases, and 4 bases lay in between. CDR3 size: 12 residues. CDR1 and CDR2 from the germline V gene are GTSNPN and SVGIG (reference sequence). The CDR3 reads CAWTLSGNTIYF. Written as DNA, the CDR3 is TGTGCCTGGACCCTCTCTGGAAACACCATATATTTT.

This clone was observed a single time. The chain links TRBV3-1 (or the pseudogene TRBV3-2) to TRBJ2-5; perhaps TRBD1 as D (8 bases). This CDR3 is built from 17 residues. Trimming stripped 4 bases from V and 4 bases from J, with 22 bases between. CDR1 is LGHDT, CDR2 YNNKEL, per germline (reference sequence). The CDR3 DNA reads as TGTGCCAGCAGCCCGTCGGGGGGCCGCACAGGGGGAGAGACCCAGTACTTC. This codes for CASSPSGGRTGGETQYF.

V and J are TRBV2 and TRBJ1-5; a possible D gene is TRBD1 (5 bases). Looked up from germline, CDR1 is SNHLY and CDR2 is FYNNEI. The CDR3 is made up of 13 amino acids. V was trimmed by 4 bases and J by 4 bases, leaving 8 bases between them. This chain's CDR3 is CASSGGENQPQHF. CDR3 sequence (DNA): TGTGCCAGCAGTGGGGGGGAGAATCAGCCCCAGCATTTT.

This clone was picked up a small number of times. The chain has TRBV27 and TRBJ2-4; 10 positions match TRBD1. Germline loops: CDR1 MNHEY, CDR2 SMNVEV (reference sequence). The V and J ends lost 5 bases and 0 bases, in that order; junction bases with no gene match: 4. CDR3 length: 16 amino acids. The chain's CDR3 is CASSTGTGVAKNIQYF. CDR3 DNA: TGTGCCAGCAGTACCGGGACAGGGGTAGCCAAAAACATTCAGTACTTC.

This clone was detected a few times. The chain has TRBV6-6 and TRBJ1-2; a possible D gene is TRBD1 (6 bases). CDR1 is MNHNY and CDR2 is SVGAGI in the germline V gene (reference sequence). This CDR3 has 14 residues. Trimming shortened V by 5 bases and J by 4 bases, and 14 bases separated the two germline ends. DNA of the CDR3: TGTGCCAGCAGTCCTCCGGGACACTCCTATGGCTACACCTTC. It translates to CASSPPGHSYGYTF.

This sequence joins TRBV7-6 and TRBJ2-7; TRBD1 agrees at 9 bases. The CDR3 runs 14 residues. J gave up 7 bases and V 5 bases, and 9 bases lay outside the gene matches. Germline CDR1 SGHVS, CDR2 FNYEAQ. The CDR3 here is CASSAETGGWEQYF. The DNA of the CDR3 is TGTGCCAGCAGCGCCGAGACAGGGGGTTGGGAGCAGTACTTC.

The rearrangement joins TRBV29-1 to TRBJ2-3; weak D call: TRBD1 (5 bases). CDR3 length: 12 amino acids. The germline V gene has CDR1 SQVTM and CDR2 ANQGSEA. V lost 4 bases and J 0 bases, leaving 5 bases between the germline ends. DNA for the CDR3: TGCAGCGTTGGACAGAGCACAGATACGCAGTATTTT. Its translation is CSVGQSTDTQYF.

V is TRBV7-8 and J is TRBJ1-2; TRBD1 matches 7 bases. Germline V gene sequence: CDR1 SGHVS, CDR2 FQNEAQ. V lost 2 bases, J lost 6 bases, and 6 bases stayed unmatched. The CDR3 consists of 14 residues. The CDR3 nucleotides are TGTGCCAGCAGCTTATTCCGACAGGGCGATGGCTACACCTTC. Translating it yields CASSLFRQGDGYTF.

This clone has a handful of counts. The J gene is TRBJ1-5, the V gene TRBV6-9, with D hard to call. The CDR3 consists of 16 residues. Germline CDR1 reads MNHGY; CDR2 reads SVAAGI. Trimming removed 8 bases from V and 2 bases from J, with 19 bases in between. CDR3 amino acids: CASPRPPPRCNQPQHF. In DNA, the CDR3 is TGTGCCAGCCCTAGGCCGCCCCCGCGGTGCAATCAGCCCCAGCATTTT.

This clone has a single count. The CDR3 region has the DNA TGTGCCAGCAGCCCGTCGGGACTAGCGGGAGGTAATGAGCAGTTCTTC. Residues: CASSPSGLAGGNEQFF. V and J are TRBV7-2 and TRBJ2-1; 15 bases match TRBD2. Unmatched junction bases numbered 6, after V lost 5 bases and J lost 7 bases. The CDR3 totals 16 residues. The V gene's germline CDR1 is SGHTA and CDR2 FQGNSA.

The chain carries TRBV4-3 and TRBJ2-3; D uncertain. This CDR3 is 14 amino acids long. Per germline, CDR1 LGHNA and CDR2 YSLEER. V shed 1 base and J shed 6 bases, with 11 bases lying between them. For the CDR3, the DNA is TGCGCCAGCAGCCAAGGAGTGTTTGCTGATACGCAGTATTTT. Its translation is CASSQGVFADTQYF.

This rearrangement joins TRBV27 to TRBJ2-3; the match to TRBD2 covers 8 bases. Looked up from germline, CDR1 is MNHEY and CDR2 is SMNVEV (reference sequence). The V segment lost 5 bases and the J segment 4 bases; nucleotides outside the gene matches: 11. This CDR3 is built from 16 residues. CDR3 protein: CASSPPSGRFADTQYF. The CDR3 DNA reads TGTGCCAGCAGTCCCCCCAGCGGGAGATTTGCAGATACGCAGTATTTT.

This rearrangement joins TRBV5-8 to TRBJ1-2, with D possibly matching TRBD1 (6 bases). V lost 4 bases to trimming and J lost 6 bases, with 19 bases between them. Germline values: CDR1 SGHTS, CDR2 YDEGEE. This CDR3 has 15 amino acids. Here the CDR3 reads CASSLEVQGRDGYTF. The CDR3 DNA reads TGTGCCAGCAGCCTGGAAGTCCAGGGGCGGGATGGCTACACCTTC.

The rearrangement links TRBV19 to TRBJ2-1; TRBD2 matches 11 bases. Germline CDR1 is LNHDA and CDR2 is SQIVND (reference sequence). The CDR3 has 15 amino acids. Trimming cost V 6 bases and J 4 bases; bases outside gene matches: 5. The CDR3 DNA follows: TGTGCCAGTAGCGGGCTAGCGGGAGGTTACAATGAGCAGTTCTTC. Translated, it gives CASSGLAGGYNEQFF.

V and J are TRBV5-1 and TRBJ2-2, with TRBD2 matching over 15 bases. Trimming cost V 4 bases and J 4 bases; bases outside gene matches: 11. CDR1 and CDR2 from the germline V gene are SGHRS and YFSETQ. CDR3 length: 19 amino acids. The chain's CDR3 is CASSQRTSGRAGGTGELFF. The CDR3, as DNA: TGCGCCAGCAGCCAAAGGACTAGCGGGAGGGCCGGGGGCACCGGGGAGCTGTTTTTT.

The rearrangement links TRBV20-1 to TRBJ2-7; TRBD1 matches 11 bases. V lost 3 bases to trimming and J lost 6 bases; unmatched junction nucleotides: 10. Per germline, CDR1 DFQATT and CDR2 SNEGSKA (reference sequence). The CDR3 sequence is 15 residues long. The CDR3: CSASRGGQGVGEQYF. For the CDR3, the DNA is TGCAGTGCTAGTAGAGGGGGACAGGGGGTCGGCGAGCAGTACTTC.

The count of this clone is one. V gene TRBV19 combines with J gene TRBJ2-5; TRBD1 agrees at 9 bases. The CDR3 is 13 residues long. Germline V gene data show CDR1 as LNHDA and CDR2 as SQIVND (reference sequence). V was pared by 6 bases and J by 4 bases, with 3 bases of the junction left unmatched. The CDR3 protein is CASRTGGIETQYF. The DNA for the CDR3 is TGTGCCAGTAGGACAGGGGGAATAGAGACCCAGTACTTC. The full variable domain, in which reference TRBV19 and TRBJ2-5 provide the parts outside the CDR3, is DGGITQSPKYLFRKEGQNVTLSCEQNLNHDAMYWYRQDPGQGLRLIYYSQIVNDFQKGDIAEGYSVSREKKESFPLTVTSAQKNPTAFYLCASRTGGIETQYFGPGTRLLVL.

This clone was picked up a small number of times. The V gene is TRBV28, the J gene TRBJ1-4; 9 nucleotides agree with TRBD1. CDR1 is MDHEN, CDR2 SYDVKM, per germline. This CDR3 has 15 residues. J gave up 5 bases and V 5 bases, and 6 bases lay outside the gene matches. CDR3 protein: CASSPPGQGNEKLFF. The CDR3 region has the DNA TGTGCCAGCAGTCCCCCGGGACAGGGAAATGAAAAACTGTTTTTT.

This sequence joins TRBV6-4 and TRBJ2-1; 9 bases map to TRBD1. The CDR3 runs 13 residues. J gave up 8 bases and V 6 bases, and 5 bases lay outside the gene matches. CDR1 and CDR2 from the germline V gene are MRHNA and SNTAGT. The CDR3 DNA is TGTGCCAGCAGGGGGACAGGGTCGGATGAGCAGTTCTTC. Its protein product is CASRGTGSDEQFF.

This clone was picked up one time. Here the CDR3 reads CASSPGQVTSGRGLGTDTQYF. CDR3 nucleotide sequence: TGTGCCAGCAGCCCGGGACAGGTCACTAGCGGGAGGGGACTTGGCACAGATACGCAGTATTTT. The gene calls are TRBV14 and TRBJ2-3; 13 nucleotides align to TRBD2. In germline, CDR1 is SGHDN, CDR2 FVKESK. Trimming removed 4 bases from V and 1 base from J; junction bases left unmatched: 17. This CDR3 has 21 residues.

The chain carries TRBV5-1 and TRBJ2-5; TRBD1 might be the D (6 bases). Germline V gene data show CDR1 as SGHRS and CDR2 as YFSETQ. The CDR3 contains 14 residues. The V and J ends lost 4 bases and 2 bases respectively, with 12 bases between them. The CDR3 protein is CASSPDRPQETQYF. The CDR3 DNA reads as TGCGCCAGCAGCCCCGACAGGCCTCAAGAGACCCAGTACTTC.

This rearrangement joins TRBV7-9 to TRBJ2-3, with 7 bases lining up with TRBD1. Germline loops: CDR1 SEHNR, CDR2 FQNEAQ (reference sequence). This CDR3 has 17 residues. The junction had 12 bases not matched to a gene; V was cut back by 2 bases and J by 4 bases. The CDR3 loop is CASSLLGTAGNSDTQYF. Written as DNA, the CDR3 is TGTGCCAGCAGCTTACTTGGGACAGCAGGAAACTCAGATACGCAGTATTTT.

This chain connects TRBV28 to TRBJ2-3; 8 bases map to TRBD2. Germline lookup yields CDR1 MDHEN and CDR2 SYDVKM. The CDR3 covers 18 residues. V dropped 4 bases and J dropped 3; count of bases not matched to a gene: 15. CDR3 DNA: TGTGCCAGCAGTTCACAATCCAGGGCTAGCGGGTTTACAGATACGCAGTATTTT. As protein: CASSSQSRASGFTDTQYF. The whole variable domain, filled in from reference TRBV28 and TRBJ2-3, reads DVKVTQSSRYLVKRTGEKVFLECVQDMDHENMFWYRQDPGLGLRLIYFSYDVKMKEKGDIPEGYSVSREKKERFSLILESASTNQTSMYLCASSSQSRASGFTDTQYFGPGTRLTVL.

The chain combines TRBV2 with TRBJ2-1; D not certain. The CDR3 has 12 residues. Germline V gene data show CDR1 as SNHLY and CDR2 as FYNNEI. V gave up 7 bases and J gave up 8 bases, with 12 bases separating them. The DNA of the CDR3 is TGTGCCAGCACCAGGTCCGGTGATGAGCAGTTCTTC. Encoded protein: CASTRSGDEQFF.

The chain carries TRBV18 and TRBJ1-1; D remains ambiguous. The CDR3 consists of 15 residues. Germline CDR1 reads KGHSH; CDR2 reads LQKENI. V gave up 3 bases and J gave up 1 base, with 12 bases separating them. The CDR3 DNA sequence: TGTGCCAGCTCACCCTCTCCATCCGGGAACACTGAAGCTTTCTTT. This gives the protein CASSPSPSGNTEAFF.

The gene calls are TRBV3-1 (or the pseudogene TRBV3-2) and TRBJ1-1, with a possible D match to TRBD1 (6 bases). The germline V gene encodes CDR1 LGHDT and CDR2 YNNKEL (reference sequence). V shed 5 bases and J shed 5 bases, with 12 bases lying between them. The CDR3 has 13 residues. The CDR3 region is CASSKGGGTEAFF. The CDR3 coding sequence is TGTGCCAGCAGCAAAGGAGGGGGAACTGAAGCTTTCTTT.

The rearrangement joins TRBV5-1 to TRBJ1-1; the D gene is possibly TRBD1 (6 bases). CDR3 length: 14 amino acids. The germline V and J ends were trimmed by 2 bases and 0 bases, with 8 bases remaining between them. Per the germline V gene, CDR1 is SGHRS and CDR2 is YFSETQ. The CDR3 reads CASSFTGMNTEAFF. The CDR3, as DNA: TGCGCCAGCAGCTTTACAGGGATGAACACTGAAGCTTTCTTT.